The clone carrying this T cell receptor (beta chain) was detected only a few times. Its antigen is as yet unknown. The data were obtained in a study of CD8 T cells in ankylosing spondylitis. Regarding the study as a whole: Within ankylosing spondylitis blood, a TCR beta motif made up of eight highly homologous variants appeared to be characteristic. Reportedly, matched ankylosing spondylitis synovial fluid was significantly enriched for disease-linked clones. Disease-associated clonotypes exhibited CD8+ identity and were relatively infrequent in peripheral blood.

TCRdb used MiXCR to reprocess the 5' RACE reads, holding one entry per CDR3 protein. The sample carries 670,000 or so distinct CDR3 sequences, 15% to 20% recorded once. The sequenced sample was blood, either unsorted or a sorted T cell fraction (not recorded which). The receptor was isolated from a male donor with ankylosing spondylitis.

The CDR3 spells CSAMGLAGATDTQYF. In nucleotides, the CDR3 is TGCAGTGCTATGGGACTAGCGGGAGCCACAGATACGCAGTATTTT. The chain combines TRBV20-1 with TRBJ2-3; 14 bases align to TRBD2. J was trimmed by 2 bases and V by 4 bases; bases with no gene match: 2. CDR1 and CDR2 (germline): DFQATT, SNEGSKA (reference sequence). This CDR3 is built from 15 residues.